The 32 T cell receptor beta chains below all came from one sample that was sequenced in a study of shared clonotypes between healthy human individuals. Some clones are missing from TCRdb's copy, which holds only in-frame ones; the method was immunoSEQ multiplex PCR. This sample has fewer than 850,000 clones; 90% occur once, and the top ten carry 30% to 35%. The sequencing sample was made of memory CD8+ T cells from PBMCs. The subset is: CD45RO+ cells pooled with CCR7-negative TemRA cells. Every receptor here comes from a man between 18 and 29 years old in good health. Some clones in this sample may be carry-over from other donors' samples.

This clone is a singleton in its sample. The J gene is TRBJ1-2, the V gene TRBV6-1; no reliable D call. V gave up 1 base and J gave up 4 bases, with 10 bases separating them. The germline V gene encodes CDR1 MNHNS and CDR2 SASEGT. CDR3 length: 14 amino acids. The CDR3 DNA is TGTGCCAGCAGTGAAGACTGGAACGGCTATGGCTACACCTTC. As protein: CASSEDWNGYGYTF.

The rearrangement uses TRBV5-1 and TRBJ2-3; D assignment may be TRBD1 or TRBD2 (6 bases each). The CDR3 runs 15 residues. Trimming took 7 bases from V and 2 from J, leaving 17 bases between them. CDR1 and CDR2 (germline): SGHRS, YFSETQ. The CDR3, as DNA: TGCGCCAGCCGCCCTAGGGGGGCGAACACAGATACGCAGTATTTT. It is translated as CASRPRGANTDTQYF.

This clone was observed once. Other nucleotide sequences from this sample produce the same CDR3. The chain carries TRBV5-1 and TRBJ2-7, with D possibly being TRBD2 (5 bases). Germline assignment: CDR1 SGHRS and CDR2 YFSETQ. V was clipped by 0 bases and J by 3 bases, with 7 bases between them. This CDR3 contains 13 residues. In DNA, the CDR3 is TGCGCCAGCAGCTTGGCCAGCGGCTACGAGCAGTACTTC. It is translated as CASSLASGYEQYF.

The V call is TRBV7-3, the J call TRBJ2-7; 15 bases line up with TRBD2. Germline trimming cut 2 bases from V and 2 bases from J; bases unmatched to any gene: 7. The CDR3 has 18 amino acids. Germline CDR1 reads SGHTA; CDR2 reads FQGTGA. CDR3 coding DNA: TGTGCCAGCAGCTTAGACGGGACTAGCGGGAGGACGCCCTACGAGCAGTACTTC. As protein: CASSLDGTSGRTPYEQYF. The variable domain in full, completed from reference TRBV7-3 and TRBJ2-7, reads GAGVSQTPSNKVTEKGKYVELRCDPISGHTALYWYRQSLGQGPEFLIYFQGTGAADDSGLPNDRFFAVRPEGSVSTLKIQRTERGDSAVYLCASSLDGTSGRTPYEQYFGPGTRLTVT.

This clone was picked up many times. This sample includes further DNA sequences coding for the same CDR3. The genes are TRBV7-8 and TRBJ2-7; 9 nucleotides agree with TRBD2. J gave up 2 bases and V 6 bases, and 8 bases lay outside the gene matches. Germline loops: CDR1 SGHVS, CDR2 FQNEAQ. The CDR3 length is 15 residues. CDR3 nucleotides: TGTGCCAGCAGGCTAACTAGCGGGTCCCCCTACGAGCAGTACTTC. Its translation is CASRLTSGSPYEQYF.

With respect to this clone: This clone may be a read error of a much larger clone one base away. Other DNA sequences in the same sample also yield this CDR3. This chain uses TRBV27 with TRBJ2-7; D remains unclear. Trimming took 4 bases from V and 2 from J, leaving 3 bases between them. The CDR3 consists of 11 residues. The germline gives CDR1 MNHEY, CDR2 SMNVEV (reference sequence). CDR3 protein: CASSSTYEQYF. The CDR3 DNA follows: TGTGCCAGCAGTTCGACCTACGAGCAGTACTTC.

The chain employs TRBV29-1 and TRBJ2-7; 7 bases line up with TRBD1. The CDR3 is made up of 13 amino acids. CDR1 and CDR2 (germline): SQVTM, ANQGSEA. The CDR3 spells CSTRDTLDREQYF. CDR3 DNA sequence: TGCAGTACCCGGGACACCCTGGACAGGGAGCAGTACTTC.

The chain joins TRBV7-9 to TRBJ2-3; no reliable D call. The CDR3 is made up of 14 amino acids. The germline CDR1 and CDR2 sequences are SEHNR and FQNEAQ (reference sequence). V was cut by 5 bases and J by 2 bases, with 11 bases left in between. The CDR3 bases are TGTGCCAGCAGCCCCATTCCCCTCACAGATACGCAGTATTTT. Its translation is CASSPIPLTDTQYF.

This chain links TRBV7-9 with TRBJ1-2, with 7 bases matching TRBD1. Germline V lookup: CDR1 SEHNR, CDR2 FQNEAQ (reference sequence). There are 14 residues in the CDR3. V lost 4 bases to trimming and J lost 8 bases; unmatched junction nucleotides: 10. The CDR3 here is CASSSSGGGDGYTF. The CDR3 DNA follows: TGTGCCAGCAGCTCCTCAGGAGGGGGCGACGGCTACACCTTC.

The V gene is TRBV7-8, the J gene TRBJ2-5, with TRBD2 as a possible D gene (5 bases). Deletions cut 3 bases from V and 5 bases from J, with 16 bases between. The CDR3 length is 15 residues. Germline loops: CDR1 SGHVS, CDR2 FQNEAQ. For the CDR3, the DNA is TGTGCCAGCAGCTTCTTATTGGGGAGTAAGGAGACCCAGTACTTC. It yields the protein CASSFLLGSKETQYF.

CDR3 amino acids: CASSFPTSGSSGEQYF. The CDR3 nucleotides are TGTGCCAGCAGCTTCCCGACTAGCGGGAGTTCGGGAGAGCAGTACTTC. The chain couples TRBV11-2 to TRBJ2-7; 12 bases match TRBD2. CDR3 size: 16 residues. CDR1 and CDR2 from the germline V gene are SGHAT and FQNNGV. Unmatched junction bases numbered 10, after V lost 3 bases and J lost 7 bases.

With regard to this clone: Other DNA sequences in this sample translate to the same CDR3. The chain is built from TRBV19 and TRBJ1-1; D is undetermined. V lost 4 bases and J 5 bases, leaving 8 bases between the germline ends. CDR3 length: 12 residues. The V gene's germline CDR1 is LNHDA and CDR2 SQIVND (reference sequence). As DNA, the CDR3 is TGTGCCAGTAGTAGGCCGGGGACTGAAGCTTTCTTT. As protein: CASSRPGTEAFF. The complete variable domain, with remaining parts taken from reference TRBV19 and TRBJ1-1, reads DGGITQSPKYLFRKEGQNVTLSCEQNLNHDAMYWYRQDPGQGLRLIYYSQIVNDFQKGDIAEGYSVSREKKESFPLTVTSAQKNPTAFYLCASSRPGTEAFFGQGTRLTVV.

This clone was observed once. The chain couples TRBV7-6 to TRBJ2-5; D is possibly TRBD1 or TRBD2 (5 bases each). The CDR3 is made up of 15 amino acids. In germline, CDR1 is SGHVS, CDR2 FNYEAQ. V was clipped by 4 bases and J by 2 bases, with 14 bases between them. CDR3 sequence reads: CASSSTPREQETQYF. CDR3 DNA sequence: TGTGCCAGCAGCTCGACCCCCAGGGAGCAAGAGACCCAGTACTTC.

The V gene is TRBV27, the J gene TRBJ2-1; 9 bases are shared with TRBD2. Losses at the gene ends were 3 bases for V and 9 bases for J; bases not matched to a gene: 6. The CDR3 is 14 residues long. Germline V gives CDR1 MNHEY, CDR2 SMNVEV (reference sequence). CDR3 nucleotide sequence: TGTGCCAGCAGTTTTCCAGGACTAGCGAGTGAGCAGTTCTTC. This translates into CASSFPGLASEQFF.

This chain joins TRBV11-3 and TRBJ1-3; TRBD1 is a possible D gene (5 bases). Germline CDR1 SGHNT, CDR2 YENEEA. The CDR3 spans 14 residues. The V gene lost 4 bases and the J gene lost 0 bases, with 7 bases spanning the gap. The CDR3 is CASSWGGSGNTIYF. The CDR3 DNA follows: TGTGCCAGCAGCTGGGGGGGCTCTGGAAACACCATATATTTT.

J is TRBJ2-1 and V is TRBV7-9; D possibly corresponds to TRBD2 (5 bases). Trimming cost V 5 bases and J 6 bases, with 8 bases left between them. The CDR3 loop spans 12 amino acids. Germline V gene sequence: CDR1 SEHNR, CDR2 FQNEAQ (reference sequence). CDR3 DNA sequence: TGTGCCAGCAGCGCTCGGGGCAATGAGCAGTTCTTC. Its translation is CASSARGNEQFF. Full variable domain (missing parts from reference TRBV7-9 and TRBJ2-1): DTGVSQNPRHKITKRGQNVTFRCDPISEHNRLYWYRQTLGQGPEFLTYFQNEAQLEKSRLLSDRFSAERPKGSFSTLEIQRTEQGDSAMYLCASSARGNEQFFGPGTRLTVL.

The J gene is TRBJ2-7, the V gene TRBV6-1; 7 bases line up with TRBD1. Per the germline V gene, CDR1 is MNHNS and CDR2 is SASEGT. The CDR3 is made up of 13 amino acids. Unmatched junction bases numbered 2, after V lost 1 base and J lost 5 bases. CDR3 amino acids: CASSEDRGHEQYF. The CDR3 DNA reads TGTGCCAGCAGTGAAGACAGGGGTCACGAGCAGTACTTC.

The CDR3 reads CASSHEWFGLSGTGATYSYEQYF. The CDR3 region has the DNA TGTGCCAGCAGCCATGAATGGTTTGGGTTGTCCGGGACAGGGGCCACCTACTCCTACGAGCAGTACTTC. V and J are TRBV4-2 and TRBJ2-7, with 10 bases lining up with TRBD1. The J segment lost 0 bases and the V segment lost 3 bases, leaving 26 bases of the junction unmatched. Germline loops: CDR1 LGHNA, CDR2 YNFKEQ. The CDR3 runs 23 residues.

In the case of this clone: A much larger clone lies one base from this, so it may be a read error. The sample has other DNA sequences that encode this CDR3 too. J is TRBJ2-2 and V is TRBV7-9; D gene uncertain. Deletions cut 2 bases from V and 6 bases from J, with 1 base between. The CDR3 contains 11 residues. Germline V gives CDR1 SEHNR, CDR2 FQNEAQ (reference sequence). CDR3 nucleotide sequence: TGTGCCAGCAGCTTACCCGGGGAGCTGTTTTTT. Its translation is CASSLPGELFF.

A note on this clone: The identical CDR3 is also encoded by other nucleotide sequences in the sample. The chain uses TRBV9 and TRBJ2-3; D might be TRBD2 (6 bases). The ends were cut back, 2 bases at V and 0 bases at J, with 13 bases in the middle. Germline assignment: CDR1 SGDLS and CDR2 YYNGEE. This CDR3 region has 16 residues. CDR3 loop: CASSVGGGTSTDTQYF. CDR3 sequence (DNA): TGTGCCAGCAGCGTGGGTGGGGGGACGAGCACAGATACGCAGTATTTT.

This sequence joins TRBV7-9 and TRBJ2-7, with D perhaps TRBD1 or TRBD2 (6 bases each). Deletions cut 6 bases from V and 3 bases from J, with 18 bases between. Germline CDR1 is SEHNR and CDR2 is FQNEAQ (reference sequence). The CDR3 is made up of 15 amino acids. The CDR3 is CASSRDTGAIYEQYF. The DNA for the CDR3 is TGTGCCAGCAGTCGTGACACGGGGGCTATCTACGAGCAGTACTTC. Filled out from reference TRBV7-9 and TRBJ2-7, the complete variable domain reads DTGVSQNPRHKITKRGQNVTFRCDPISEHNRLYWYRQTLGQGPEFLTYFQNEAQLEKSRLLSDRFSAERPKGSFSTLEIQRTEQGDSAMYLCASSRDTGAIYEQYFGPGTRLTVT.

V usage is TRBV28 and J usage is TRBJ1-5; D gene ambiguous. V gave up 5 bases and J gave up 0 bases, with 14 bases separating them. The CDR3 is 16 residues long. CDR1 MDHEN and CDR2 SYDVKM come from the germline V gene. The DNA for the CDR3 is TGTGCCAGCAGTCCGTTGTGGACTAATAGCAATCAGCCCCAGCATTTT. This encodes CASSPLWTNSNQPQHF.

The rearrangement uses TRBV5-1 and TRBJ2-7; D is perhaps TRBD1 (5 bases). Deletions cut 1 base from V and 1 base from J, with 18 bases between. This CDR3 has 17 amino acids. Germline V gene sequence: CDR1 SGHRS, CDR2 YFSETQ. For the CDR3, the DNA is TGCGCCAGCAGCTTGTTTTTTGGGCAGGGCGCTTCCTACGAGCAGTACTTC. It is translated as CASSLFFGQGASYEQYF.

The count of this clone is one. The chain has TRBV30 and TRBJ2-3; 11 bases line up with TRBD1. Looked up from germline, CDR1 is GTSNPN and CDR2 is SVGIG (reference sequence). Trimming removed 3 bases from V and 2 bases from J; junction bases left unmatched: 16. This CDR3 spans 19 amino acids. CDR3 DNA: TGTGCCTGGAGACCGGCCCCCCTCTGGACAGGGGGCTTCACAGATACGCAGTATTTT. This translates into CAWRPAPLWTGGFTDTQYF.

This clone was detected once. The rearrangement uses TRBV5-1 and TRBJ1-2; D possibly corresponds to TRBD1 (6 bases). Trimming removed 3 bases at V and 7 bases at J, with 22 bases between. The CDR3 consists of 16 residues. Per the germline V gene, CDR1 is SGHRS and CDR2 is YFSETQ. This chain's CDR3 is CASSSDPGTHSGGYTF. The CDR3 nucleotides read TGCGCCAGCAGCTCCGACCCCGGGACACACTCAGGTGGCTACACCTTC.

This clone was picked up many times. This chain uses TRBV19 with TRBJ2-1; possibly TRBD2 for D (6 bases). CDR1 and CDR2 (germline): LNHDA, SQIVND (reference sequence). V lost 6 bases and J 6 bases, leaving 12 bases between the germline ends. The CDR3 loop spans 13 amino acids. The DNA for the CDR3 is TGTGCCAGTAGGGGCGGGAAAGTCAATGAGCAGTTCTTC. As protein: CASRGGKVNEQFF.

The gene calls are TRBV5-1 and TRBJ2-7; D is uncertain. Trimming cost V 2 bases and J 2 bases, with 11 bases left between them. This CDR3 is built from 14 residues. Germline values: CDR1 SGHRS, CDR2 YFSETQ. The CDR3, as DNA: TGCGCCAGCAGCTTCTTCGGCAAAACCTACGAGCAGTACTTC. Translating gives CASSFFGKTYEQYF.

The chain joins TRBV28 to TRBJ2-1, with D unresolved. V lost 3 bases and J lost 5, with 11 bases in between. This CDR3 region has 14 residues. Per germline, CDR1 MDHEN and CDR2 SYDVKM. The CDR3 protein is CASSFWAGHNEQFF. CDR3 DNA sequence: TGTGCCAGCAGTTTCTGGGCCGGCCACAATGAGCAGTTCTTC. The whole variable domain, filled in from reference TRBV28 and TRBJ2-1, reads DVKVTQSSRYLVKRTGEKVFLECVQDMDHENMFWYRQDPGLGLRLIYFSYDVKMKEKGDIPEGYSVSREKKERFSLILESASTNQTSMYLCASSFWAGHNEQFFGPGTRLTVL.

The chain links TRBV19 to TRBJ2-2; D unclear. This CDR3 contains 14 residues. Germline V gives CDR1 LNHDA, CDR2 SQIVND (reference sequence). V was cut by 6 bases and J by 0 bases, with 8 bases left in between. The CDR3 sequence: CASRPFANTGELFF. CDR3 coding DNA: TGTGCCAGTAGGCCGTTCGCGAACACCGGGGAGCTGTTTTTT.

The genes are TRBV5-1 and TRBJ2-3; TRBD2 matches at 8 bases. The V gene end was trimmed by 6 bases and the J gene end by 4 bases; junction bases not matched to a gene: 10. The CDR3 extends over 15 amino acids. CDR1 and CDR2 from the germline V gene are SGHRS and YFSETQ. CDR3 coding DNA: TGCGCCAGCAAGGCAGCGGGAGTTTTTCCAGATACGCAGTATTTT. Translation: CASKAAGVFPDTQYF. Full variable domain (remainder filled in from reference TRBV5-1 and TRBJ2-3): KAGVTQTPRYLIKTRGQQVTLSCSPISGHRSVSWYQQTPGQGLQFLFEYFSETQRNKGNFPGRFSGRQFSNSRSEMNVSTLELGDSALYLCASKAAGVFPDTQYFGPGTRLTVL.

V is TRBV6-5 and J is TRBJ1-1; 7 bases are shared with TRBD1. The CDR3 has 16 residues. The trim removed 0 bases at V and 0 bases at J, leaving 4 bases unmatched. Per the germline V gene, CDR1 is MNHEY and CDR2 is SVGAGI. The CDR3 loop is CASSYSRQGMNTEAFF. The CDR3 nucleotides read TGTGCCAGCAGTTACTCACGACAGGGAATGAACACTGAAGCTTTCTTT.

Turning to this clone: Other DNA sequences in the same sample also yield this CDR3. CDR3 sequence (DNA): TGTGCCAGCAGTTTAGCTGGGTACGAGCAGTACTTC. Protein: CASSLAGYEQYF. J is TRBJ2-7 and V is TRBV28; D is uncertain. V lost 2 bases and J lost 4, with 6 bases in between. The germline CDR1 and CDR2 sequences are MDHEN and SYDVKM. The CDR3 spans 12 residues.